This TCR beta chain was captured by sequencing in a study of PD-L1 blockade in urothelial cancer (dated by TCRdb to about 2017). Context from the whole study: Therapy was started at some point between 2012 and 2014 for all patients, and atezolizumab 1,200 mg was administered intravenously every 3 weeks. About nine tenths of the roughly 29 patients were males with bladder-origin urothelial cancer, and about two thirds of the roughly 30 reported a prior smoking history. An ECOG performance status of 0 or 1 was recorded for the patients, and 0 to 3 prior chemotherapy regimens had been received by the patients. Blood samples were analyzed at two time points: 3 weeks after treatment start (second dose) and 6 weeks after treatment start. Blood samples yielded a median of roughly 150,000 T cells and tens of thousands of unique TCRs, with median clonality around 0.083. An exploratory multi-omic analysis was conducted of the somatic, immune and clinical correlates of response to PD-L1 blockade with atezolizumab in urothelial cancer. Pretreatment tumor samples, along with matched peripheral blood serially collected before and after atezolizumab treatment, were subjected to TCR sequencing. Durable clinical benefit was defined as a progression-free survival longer than 6 months, and TCR features were additionally tested against progression-free survival and overall survival. Whole exome sequencing and RNA sequencing of pretreatment tumors were performed alongside TCR sequencing in the same patients. Durable clinical benefit was achieved by nine patients and was not achieved by 20 patients. Pretreatment blood TCR-seq was available for fewer than 30 patients, at least one posttreatment blood collection was obtained for 25 or so patients, and tumor TCR-seq was available for 25 or so patients.

Each PCR received spiked-in synthetic TCR analog templates so that absolute template abundance could be estimated from read counts. The immunoSEQ assay used bias-controlled V and J gene primers to amplify TCRbeta CDR3 regions from genomic DNA. Sequencing of rearranged TCRbeta segments was done at approximately 20X coverage. Per the source publication's procedure: Clustering was used to correct sequencing errors, and CDR3s were annotated against IMGT so that V, D and J genes could be assigned. Out-of-frame and stop-codon sequences were excluded, and only productive TCRbeta rearrangements were used in downstream analyses. To compute clonality, Shannon entropy was normalized by the log of the number of unique productive sequences and then subtracted from one. Fisher's exact test with Benjamini-Hochberg correction, using a cutoff of adjusted p below 0.01, was how clones that differed between time points or between blood and tumor were identified. In TCRdb, the immuneACCESS table is reduced to in-frame sequences with V and J assigned. These tables do not hold every clone; where another copy was compared, an unresolved V gene accounts for under half, and the others remain unexplained. V and J calls and clone size are given by that table; D and trimming were obtained from the DNA. The sample has tens of thousands of clones on record, more than 75% of them singletons. The ten biggest clones cover 10% of the sample.

The CDR3 covers 14 residues, taking in both the cysteine and the phenylalanine. The entry retains the CDR3 DNA only, 42 bases that are in frame from base 1. V is cut by 4 bases and J by 4 bases, and the space between the germline ends is 12 bases. Based on the germline V gene, the CDR1 and CDR2 sequences are SNHLY and FYNNEI. Broader findings and caveats from the paper: Because the sample size was small (n ≈ 30) and many of the analyses were exploratory, the results are meant to be hypothesis-generating. Among patients with durable benefit, tumor-associated TCR clones showed greater expansion in peripheral blood 3 weeks after treatment started (n ≈ 22, p = 0.022). Improved progression-free and overall survival was found to be associated with pretreatment peripheral blood TCR clonality below the median.

Note on this clone: Its specific antigen is unknown. No base-level quality is on record; no much larger clone is a single base apart.

The sample's time point, from its label and the paper: peripheral blood 6 weeks after treatment start. The cohort comprised around 30 patients with locally advanced or metastatic urothelial carcinoma treated at Memorial Sloan Kettering on a trial protocol. Peripheral blood mononuclear cells were collected from each patient pretreatment and during treatment, giving between 1 and 8 total time points per patient. The Qiagen DNeasy Blood extraction kit was used to purify genomic DNA from total PBMCs and from tumor samples. PBMCs were collected pretreatment and during treatment, and were isolated and stored as previously described.

The TCR sequence derives from a man in his 60s with urothelial cancer. The specimen was PBMCs, collected around atezolizumab (anti-PD-L1) treatment. The rearrangement joined TRBV2 to TRBJ2-3, with the D segment identity uncertain. The CDR3 is CASSGRSLPDTQYF. The DNA sequence is given as TGTGCCAGCAGTGGAAGGAGCTTGCCAGATACGCAGTATTTT.